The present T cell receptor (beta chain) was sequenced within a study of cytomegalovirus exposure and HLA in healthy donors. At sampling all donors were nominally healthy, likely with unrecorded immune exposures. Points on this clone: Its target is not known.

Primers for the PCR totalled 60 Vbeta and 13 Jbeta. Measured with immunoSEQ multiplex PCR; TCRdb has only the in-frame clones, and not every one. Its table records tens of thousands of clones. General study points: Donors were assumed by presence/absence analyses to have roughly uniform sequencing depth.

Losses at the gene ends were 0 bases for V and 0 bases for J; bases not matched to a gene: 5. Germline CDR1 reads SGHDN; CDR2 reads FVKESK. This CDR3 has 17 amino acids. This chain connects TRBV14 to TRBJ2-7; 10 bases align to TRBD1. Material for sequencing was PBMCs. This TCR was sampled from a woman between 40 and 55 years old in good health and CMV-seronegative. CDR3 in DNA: TGTGCCAGCAGCCAAGATCGGGGACAGGGGCCCTCCTACGAGCAGTACTTC. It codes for CASSQDRGQGPSYEQYF. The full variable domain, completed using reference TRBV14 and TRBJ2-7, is EAGVTQFPSHSVIEKGQTVTLRCDPISGHDNLYWYRRVMGKEIKFLLHFVKESKQDESGMPNNRFLAERTGGTYSTLKVQPAELEDSGVYFCASSQDRGQGPSYEQYFGPGTRLTVT.